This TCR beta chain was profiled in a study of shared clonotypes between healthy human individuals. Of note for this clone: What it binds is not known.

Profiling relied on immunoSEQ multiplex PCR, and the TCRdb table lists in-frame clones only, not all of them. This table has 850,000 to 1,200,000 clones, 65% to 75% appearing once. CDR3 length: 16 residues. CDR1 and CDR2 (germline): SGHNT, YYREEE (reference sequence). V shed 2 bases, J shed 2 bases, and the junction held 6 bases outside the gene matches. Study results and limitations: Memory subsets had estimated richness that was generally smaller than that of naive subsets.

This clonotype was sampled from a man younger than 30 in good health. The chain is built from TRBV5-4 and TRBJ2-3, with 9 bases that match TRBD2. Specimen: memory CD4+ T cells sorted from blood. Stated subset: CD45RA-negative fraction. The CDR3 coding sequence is TGTGCCAGCAGCTTCTCGGCGGGAGGGGTCACAGATACGCAGTATTTT. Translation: CASSFSAGGVTDTQYF.